This T cell receptor (beta chain) was sequenced in a study of cytomegalovirus exposure and HLA in healthy donors (dated by TCRdb to 2017 to 2019). Regarding the study in general: An earlier analysis of approximately 590 of the donors reported approximately 300 Gb of sequence data and 117 million unique TCR beta sequences from about 200 million T cells. About 280 gigabases of sequencing data and 70 million to 100 million unique TCR sequences made up an early release that covered approximately 620 HLA-typed donors. Of the roughly 400 genotyped donors, approximately 81% were placed in the genetic ancestry cluster associated with self-reported Caucasian donors. The study aimed to test whether cataloging public T cell receptors could reveal signatures of past pathogen exposure. Using immunosequencing, the study profiled T cell repertoires from 666 subjects and related those repertoires to cytomegalovirus serostatus. In addition to the first cohort of around 670 subjects, a separate validation cohort of some 120 different subjects was used. To predict cytomegalovirus infection status, the study combined high-throughput TCR immunosequencing, statistical association of individual TCRs with disease status, and machine learning. A later analysis re-analyzed previously published TCR beta repertoires from about 730 donors and added high-resolution HLA genotyping to study TCR occurrence patterns. The later analysis used no new phenotypic data to find candidate immune exposures, relying instead on TCR beta sequences and their occurrence across donors. An earlier analysis of 587 of the donors used high-throughput TCR beta sequencing to judge whether each TCR beta V gene segment behaved as functional or pseudogenic. Alongside the repertoire data, information on donor age, sex, ethnicity and CMV serostatus was compiled. Genome-wide SNP genotypes for about 65% of the roughly 700 donors were used in a later genetic analysis, which treated that subset as a discovery cohort. All discovery cohort repertoires had been generated using a single sequencing platform. HLA typing covered class I and class II loci at four-digit resolution. The number of donors typed differed by locus, with roughly 629-640 for A, B, C, DRB1 and DQB1, over 500 for DQA1, approximately 570 for DPA1, and around 460 for DPB1. Several DR-DQ haplotypes were handled as single units for association and clustering because linkage in the cohort was strong. Among about 400 genotyped donors of the cohort, an average of around 250,000 unique TCR beta nucleotide sequences was sequenced per donor, of which 15% to 20% were non-productive. Summary of the overall study and its limitations: A few of the identified cytomegalovirus-associated TCR beta chains were confirmed in vitro to be specific for cytomegalovirus antigens. According to a later genetic analysis, donors in an Asian-associated ancestry cluster had fewer N-insertions in productive TCRs than the approximately 630-donor mean. Because HLA typing was missing for some donors at each locus, association tests included only the typed subset. Several of the top co-occurrence clusters appeared to be linked to parvovirus B19, influenza, CMV and Epstein-Barr virus, according to a later analysis. Sequencing depth was assumed to be roughly uniform across donors in the presence/absence analyses, though that assumption may not hold. Some IMGT-functional V segments, including TRBV6-2 and TRBV6-3, could not be told apart with the 87-base-pair reads, so those segments were excluded. A cluster of highly shared sequence variants was judged likely to represent a technical artifact of the sequencing pipeline. V-gene and J-gene trimming of TCR beta chains was associated with a missense DCLRE1C variant in a later genetic analysis, and the association was replicated in an independent cohort. The authors suggested that the approach could potentially be extended to other disease states and immunological phenotypes. According to a later analysis, most CMV-associated TCR beta chains appeared to be HLA-restricted, and the HLA associations seemed to be driven largely by CMV exposure. Correlated functional status among segregating V segments might be attributable to linkage disequilibrium, but an unknown experimental factor could not be ruled out. A later analysis found that HLA-associated TCR beta chains were more clonally expanded and had lower generation probabilities than equally common non-associated chains. A further reported finding was that TCR beta sequences accurately predicted the HLA-A and HLA-B alleles for most subjects in the first cohort. The classifier was reported to diagnose cytomegalovirus status with high specificity and sensitivity in both the original cohort and the validation cohort. In the study, about 150 TCR beta chains were listed as associated with cytomegalovirus. Because counts were too low, some 17 rarely observed V segments, including chromosome 9 orphons, were left out of the earlier analysis of 587 of the donors. CMV serostatus was the only immune exposure information available for the cohort. A later analysis associated around 16,000 TCR beta sequences with specific HLA alleles at a false discovery rate of 0.05. When HLA alleles, especially DR and DQ, strongly co-occurred, TCR associations were difficult to assign to individual alleles. In an earlier analysis of a few hundred of the donors, most TCR beta V segments were observed in productive rearrangements about 87% or about 30% of the time, broadly matching IMGT annotations. In a later analysis, TCR association rates were found to vary across HLA loci, with the most associated TCRs seen for DRB1 alleles and the fewest for HLA-C alleles. While some public TCRs were present in many individuals, most TCR sequences turned up only very rarely across donors. This cohort had only TCR beta chains sequenced, and the lack of alpha or paired-chain data limited which features could be detected.

The cohort comprised fewer than 700 healthy bone marrow donors. At the time of sampling, all cohort members were nominally healthy, though unrecorded immune exposures were likely present. The donor was CMV seropositive and was included in the group of approximately 300 seropositive cohort members. A peripheral blood sample was collected from each donor, and TCR beta sequencing was performed on peripheral blood mononuclear cells. Genomic DNA was extracted from the blood cell samples with the Qiagen DNeasy Blood Extraction Kit. To prepare the library, the immunoSEQ multiplex PCR assay was applied. A mixture of 60 forward primers for TCR Vbeta segments and 13 reverse primers for TCR Jbeta segments was used in the multiplex PCR. A multiplex PCR assay on genomic DNA amplified the CDR3 region of rearranged TCR beta genes. On the Illumina HiSeq System, the amplified TCR beta libraries were sequenced as 87-base-pair reads. As for the authors' bioinformatics: A later analysis tallied around 82 million unique TCR beta chains across the 666 repertoires, and some 12 million of those chains were shared by two or more donors. Raw reads were error-corrected and collapsed into unique sequences by a nearest-neighbor algorithm in which closely related sequences were merged to remove PCR and sequencing errors. CDR3 sequences were aligned to IMGT reference sequences to assign V, D and J gene segments. For a sequence to be retained, a match of at least six nucleotides to both a V gene segment and a J gene segment was required. Rearrangements were classified as productive when the CDR3 lacked stop codons and remained in frame with V and J, and all other rearrangements were classified as non-productive. Following IMGT convention, CDR3 was defined as the stretch from the second conserved V-encoded cysteine up to the conserved J-encoded phenylalanine. Sequences without an unambiguous match to a single V gene segment were excluded from the earlier analysis of several hundred of the donors. In an earlier analysis of around 590 of the donors, a V segment was called functional when productive rearrangements were above 56.7%, and segregating when the standard deviation between donors exceeded 5%. A statistical classification framework was built to diagnose cytomegalovirus status from the catalog of TCR beta chain sequences. A later analysis assigned V and J genes by comparing TCR nucleotide sequences with IMGT/GENE-DB human TR gene sequences. A later analysis assigned CDR3 sequences and most-parsimonious VDJ recombination scenarios with the TCRdist pipeline. In a later analysis, every TCR beta chain was defined by the combination of its CDR3 amino acid sequence and its V-gene family, and reads without a unique V-gene family were dropped. A later analysis removed 500 to 600 highly shared, low-generation-probability nucleotide sequences to deal with suspected cross-contamination and a sequencing artifact. In a later analysis, a clonal expansion index for each public chain was calculated from normalized within-repertoire ranks of inferred template counts. A later analysis computed generation probabilities with a VDJ recombination model fitted to out-of-frame rearrangements, and checked the results against IGoR. A later analysis scored TCR-TCR, TCR-HLA and TCR-CMV co-occurrence with hypergeometric tests, applying a repertoire-size bias correction to TCR pairs. To estimate false discovery rates, a later analysis permuted the HLA or CMV assignments 20 times. In a later analysis, co-occurring TCRs were grouped using DBSCAN, and TCRdist sequence similarity was added for clustering within HLA-allele-positive subsets. For co-occurrence clustering, repertoires with fewer than 30,000 or more than 120,000 public chains were excluded, along with five repertoires with anomalous nucleotide sharing. TCRdb limited this immuneACCESS table to in-frame rearrangements with V and J called. A share of clones is missing; checked studies link under half to unresolved V genes, and the rest is unexplained. V and J calls and clone size come straight from that table; D and trimming were deduced from the DNA. This sample lists about 190,000 clones; roughly 80% were detected once. Over 2% of the sample is held by the ten biggest clonotypes.

As regards this clone: No antigen is known for it. No base quality information exists; no much larger clone differs at one position.

V drops 6 bases and J drops 6 bases, leaving 14 bases in between. In the germline V gene (reference sequence), CDR1 corresponds to MNHEY and CDR2 to SMNVEV. The CDR3 sequence holds 13 residues, the cysteine and phenylalanine included. The retained sequence is limited to the CDR3, 39 bases, with the frame set at the first base. The sequenced sample consisted of PBMCs. Recombination connected TRBV27 to TRBJ1-1; the D region possibly corresponds to TRBD1 (5 bases align). The source is a woman in her thirties in good health and CMV-seropositive. The bases read TGTGCCAGCAGCCTGGCAGGGTTTTCTGAAGCTTTCTTT. Its amino acids are CASSLAGFSEAFF.